The TCR beta chain described here comes from a study of molecular identifiers for immune sequencing clone quantification. This clonotype was counted at least ten times. The antigen remains undetermined. The V gene's germline CDR1 is DFQATT and CDR2 SNEGSKA (reference sequence). CDR3 length equals 15 residues. V gave up 0 bases and J gave up 3 bases; unmatched junction bases: 4. Each library that profiled naive CD8 cells came from around 20,000 to 1,000,000 sorted cells with 10%, 30% or 50% RNA. As previously described, bulk TCR libraries were made using listed TCR primers. TCRdb itself ran the PCR reads through MiXCR, one entry per CDR3 protein. The sample gives roughly 97,000 distinct CDR3 sequences, 20% to 30% of which show up once; 0.94% is in the top ten. General study results and limits: Because of identical TCR molecules sharing a barcode, sizes of highly expanded clones could be underestimated. Clones with over 20 RNA copies captured over 98% of effector molecules but under 1% of naive ones.

The sequencing sample was made of naive CD8+ T cells from blood, with Jurkat cell RNA spiked in. As for subset: FACS-sorted CD8+CD4-CCR7+CD45RA+ naive T cells. The V gene is TRBV20-1, the J gene TRBJ2-3; 9 bases are a match to TRBD2. This clonotype was obtained from a human donor in good health. Some libraries in this study had Jurkat cell RNA spiked in. Written as DNA, the CDR3 is TGCAGTGCTAGAGATCAGACTAGCGGAACAGATACGCAGTATTTT. Protein: CSARDQTSGTDTQYF.